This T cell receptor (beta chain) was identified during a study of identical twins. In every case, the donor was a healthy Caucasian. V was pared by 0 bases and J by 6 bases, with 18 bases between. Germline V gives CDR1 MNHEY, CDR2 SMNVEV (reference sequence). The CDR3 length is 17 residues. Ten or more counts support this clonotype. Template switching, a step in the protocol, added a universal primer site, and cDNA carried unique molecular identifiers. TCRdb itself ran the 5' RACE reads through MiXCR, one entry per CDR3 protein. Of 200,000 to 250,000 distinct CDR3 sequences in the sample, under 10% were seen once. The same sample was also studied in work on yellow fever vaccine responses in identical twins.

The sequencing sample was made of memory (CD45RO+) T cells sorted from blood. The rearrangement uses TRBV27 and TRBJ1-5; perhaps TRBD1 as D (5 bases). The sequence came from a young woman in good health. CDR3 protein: CASSLSEVKQGFQPQHF. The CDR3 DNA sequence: TGTGCCAGCAGTTTATCCGAAGTTAAGCAGGGATTTCAGCCCCAGCATTTT.